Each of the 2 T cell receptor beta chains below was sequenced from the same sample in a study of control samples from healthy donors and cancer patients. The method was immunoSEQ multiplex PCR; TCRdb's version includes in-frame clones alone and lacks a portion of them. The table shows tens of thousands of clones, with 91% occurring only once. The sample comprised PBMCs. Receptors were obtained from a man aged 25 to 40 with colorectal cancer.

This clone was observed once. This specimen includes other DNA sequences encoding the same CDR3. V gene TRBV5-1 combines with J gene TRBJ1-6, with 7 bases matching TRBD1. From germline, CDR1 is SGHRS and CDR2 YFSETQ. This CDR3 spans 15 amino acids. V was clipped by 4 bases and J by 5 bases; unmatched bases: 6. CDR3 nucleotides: TGCGCCAGCAGCCTTGACAGGGCGGATAATTCACCCCTCCACTTT. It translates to CASSLDRADNSPLHF.

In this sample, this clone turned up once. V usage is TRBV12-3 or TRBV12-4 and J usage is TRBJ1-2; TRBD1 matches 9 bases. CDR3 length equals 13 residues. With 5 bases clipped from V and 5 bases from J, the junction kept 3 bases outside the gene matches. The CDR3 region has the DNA TGTGCCAGCAGTCTCGACAGGGGGTATGGCTACACCTTC. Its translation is CASSLDRGYGYTF.